Below are 22 T cell receptor beta chains sequenced from a single sample in a study of immune cell composition in non-small cell lung cancer. The protocol was immunoSEQ multiplex PCR, while the TCRdb copy is restricted to in-frame clones and leaves out a portion. The sample has over a thousand clones, over 75% seen once. Sequenced input: lung tumor tissue. The receptors derive from a human donor with non-small cell lung cancer.

CDR3 DNA sequence: TGTGCCAGTAGTATCATGGGGGCGTTACGAACTGAAGCTTTCTTT. Its translation is CASSIMGALRTEAFF. This rearrangement joins TRBV19 to TRBJ1-1, with D maybe TRBD1 (6 bases). This CDR3 contains 15 residues. Trimming left V 3 bases short and J 5 bases short, with 16 bases between. From germline, CDR1 is LNHDA and CDR2 SQIVND (reference sequence).

The V gene is TRBV6-1, the J gene TRBJ1-6; 7 positions match TRBD1. V lost 4 bases and J lost 9; bases outside the gene matches: 9. This CDR3 is built from 15 residues. Per germline, CDR1 MNHNS and CDR2 SASEGT. The CDR3 loop reads CASSGRQGVVSPLHF. The CDR3 region has the DNA TGTGCCAGCAGTGGCAGACAGGGAGTTGTTTCACCCCTCCACTTT.

J is TRBJ2-4 and V is TRBV4-3; 10 bases align to TRBD1. The germline V gene encodes CDR1 LGHNA and CDR2 YSLEER. V lost 3 bases, J lost 7 bases, and 0 bases stayed unmatched. The CDR3 sequence is 13 residues long. CDR3 sequence: CASSQGQGNIQYF. The CDR3 nucleotides are TGCGCCAGCAGCCAGGGACAGGGGAACATTCAGTACTTC.

The rearrangement joins TRBV19 to TRBJ2-6, with a tentative D call TRBD1 (6 bases). Germline V gene lookup returns CDR1 LNHDA and CDR2 SQIVND (reference sequence). The CDR3 runs 19 residues. V shed 5 bases and J shed 0 bases, with 20 bases lying between them. CDR3 amino acids: CASSALTGRGGSGANVLTF. Here the CDR3 DNA reads TGTGCCAGTAGTGCGTTAACAGGACGAGGGGGCTCTGGGGCCAACGTCCTGACTTTC.

The chain combines TRBV1 with TRBJ1-1; TRBD1, the table's D call, was not compared with the DNA. TRBV1 is a documented pseudogene. The length of the CDR3 is 19 residues. The CDR3 DNA is TGCACCAGCAGTCATCTCGGACAGGGGGTTTTTATCGTGAGCACTGAAGCTTTCTTT. Translated, it gives CTSSHLGQGVFIVSTEAFF.

This clone turned up a few times. The chain uses TRBV2 and TRBJ1-5, with D hard to call. The V gene's germline CDR1 is SNHLY and CDR2 FYNNEI. The CDR3 has 15 amino acids. Trimming took off 4 bases at V and 0 bases at J, with 10 bases between the two ends. The chain's CDR3 is CASSVNRPSNQPQHF. For the CDR3, the DNA is TGTGCCAGCAGTGTCAACAGACCTAGCAATCAGCCCCAGCATTTT.

A single count supports this clone. The chain links TRBV4-3 to TRBJ1-4, with a possible D match to TRBD1 (5 bases). Trimming cost V 3 bases and J 4 bases, with 15 bases left between them. Germline V gives CDR1 LGHNA, CDR2 YSLEER. The CDR3 has 16 residues. The CDR3 DNA reads as TGCGCCAGCAGCCAGGCAGGGACTCGGAATAATGAAAAACTGTTTTTT. This gives the protein CASSQAGTRNNEKLFF.

The chain recombines TRBV18 with TRBJ2-1; 9 bases align to TRBD1. Germline V CDR1 and CDR2: KGHSH, LQKENI. The CDR3 is 15 amino acids. V gave up 3 bases and J gave up 2 bases; unmatched junction bases: 2. The CDR3 reads CASSPGQGTYNEQFF. The DNA of the CDR3 is TGTGCCAGCTCACCGGGACAGGGAACCTACAATGAGCAGTTCTTC.

The chain uses TRBV6-5 and TRBJ2-1; 8 bases fit TRBD2. The V segment lost 5 bases and the J segment 6 bases; nucleotides outside the gene matches: 9. This CDR3 has 15 residues. CDR1 and CDR2 (germline): MNHEY, SVGAGI. This CDR3 is CASSPGLEGLNEQFF. CDR3 bases: TGTGCCAGCAGTCCGGGACTAGAAGGCCTCAATGAGCAGTTCTTC.

The chain joins TRBV7-3 to TRBJ2-2, with TRBD2 as a possible D gene (6 bases). The germline gives CDR1 SGHTA, CDR2 FQGTGA. The CDR3 runs to 16 residues. V lost 1 base and J lost 0, with 9 bases in between. This chain's CDR3 is CASSLNAGTNTGELFF. The CDR3, as DNA: TGTGCCAGCAGCTTAAATGCGGGAACGAACACCGGGGAGCTGTTTTTT.

V gene TRBV9 combines with J gene TRBJ2-7, with TRBD1 matching 10 bases. With 3 bases clipped from V and 4 bases from J, the junction kept 7 bases outside the gene matches. Germline V lookup: CDR1 SGDLS, CDR2 YYNGEE. This CDR3 spans 15 amino acids. The CDR3: CASSAGDRGTYEQYF. DNA for the CDR3: TGTGCCAGCAGCGCAGGGGACAGGGGAACGTACGAGCAGTACTTC.

V is TRBV27 and J is TRBJ2-7, with D possibly TRBD1 on 5 matching bases. The CDR3 length is 15 residues. With 5 bases removed from V and 5 bases from J, the gap between germline ends came to 19 bases. Germline V gives CDR1 MNHEY, CDR2 SMNVEV (reference sequence). This CDR3 is CASSPPPHGRDEQYF. The CDR3, as DNA: TGTGCCAGCAGTCCACCCCCCCATGGCAGGGACGAGCAGTACTTC.

This chain connects TRBV6-1 to TRBJ1-2; unclear D gene. V lost 2 bases and J 4 bases, leaving 8 bases between the germline ends. The CDR3 covers 13 residues. Germline lookup yields CDR1 MNHNS and CDR2 SASEGT. Here the CDR3 DNA reads TGTGCCAGCAGTGAAATAGTGTCCTATGGCTACACCTTC. Residues: CASSEIVSYGYTF.

The rearrangement links TRBV5-4 to TRBJ2-1; D unresolved. Germline-derived CDR1 and CDR2 are SGHNT and YYREEE (reference sequence). The CDR3 has 13 amino acids. V lost 0 bases and J 4 bases, leaving 5 bases between the germline ends. The CDR3 protein is CASSLDSYNEQFF. Here the CDR3 DNA reads TGTGCCAGCAGCTTGGACTCATACAATGAGCAGTTCTTC. Using reference TRBV5-4 and TRBJ2-1 for the parts outside the CDR3, the full variable domain is ETGVTQSPTHLIKTRGQQVTLRCSSQSGHNTVSWYQQALGQGPQFIFQYYREEENGRGNFPPRFSGLQFPNYSSELNVNALELDDSALYLCASSLDSYNEQFFGPGTRLTVL.

V and J are TRBV7-9 and TRBJ1-2; D is ambiguous. From germline, CDR1 is SEHNR and CDR2 FQNEAQ (reference sequence). This CDR3 spans 15 amino acids. Trimming shortened V by 0 bases and J by 4 bases, and 12 bases separated the two germline ends. For the CDR3, the DNA is TGTGCCAGCAGCTTAGCGGGCCAGGCTCTCTATGGCTACACCTTC. Its translation: CASSLAGQALYGYTF.

The chain employs TRBV11-2 and TRBJ1-1; TRBD1 might be the D (5 bases). Germline lookup yields CDR1 SGHAT and CDR2 FQNNGV. The germline V and J ends were trimmed by 5 bases and 7 bases, with 20 bases remaining between them. The CDR3 sequence is 15 residues long. CDR3 nucleotides: TGTGCCAGCAGCGCCCGCCGCGGGGGGAGAGATGAAGCTTTCTTT. Translating it yields CASSARRGGRDEAFF.

J is TRBJ1-1 and V is TRBV11-2; perhaps TRBD1 as D (5 bases). V was trimmed by 1 base and J by 8 bases, leaving 8 bases between them. Germline CDR1 is SGHAT and CDR2 is FQNNGV. The CDR3 length is 12 residues. Here the CDR3 DNA reads TGTGCCAGCAGCTTAGGCCAGGGCGAAGCTTTCTTT. Its protein is CASSLGQGEAFF.

The chain couples TRBV5-1 to TRBJ2-6; D is unclear. CDR1 is SGHRS and CDR2 is YFSETQ in the germline V gene. The ends were cut back, 1 base at V and 2 bases at J, with 4 bases in the middle. The CDR3 loop spans 14 amino acids. The CDR3 loop reads CASSLSPGANVLTF. Written as DNA, the CDR3 is TGCGCCAGCAGCTTGAGCCCTGGGGCCAACGTCCTGACTTTC.

J is TRBJ1-1 and V is TRBV6-4; D is ambiguous. The CDR3 length is 18 residues. Deletions cut 9 bases from V and 0 bases from J, with 26 bases between. The germline V gene has CDR1 MRHNA and CDR2 SNTAGT. The CDR3 sequence: CARPLPLLPNPLNTEAFF. The CDR3 DNA reads as TGTGCCAGACCATTACCCCTCCTCCCTAATCCTCTGAACACTGAAGCTTTCTTT.

The rearrangement uses TRBV28 and TRBJ2-3; 11 nucleotides agree with TRBD2. Trimming at V came to 6 bases and at J to 4 bases, leaving 15 bases not matched to a gene. In germline, CDR1 is MDHEN, CDR2 SYDVKM. The CDR3 extends over 18 amino acids. The CDR3 DNA follows: TGTGCCAGCAGCCGCTCCCCCGCCGAACTAGCGGGGGCAGATACGCAGTATTTT. It encodes CASSRSPAELAGADTQYF.

The chain employs TRBV7-2 and TRBJ2-1; the match to TRBD2 covers 7 bases. This CDR3 is built from 15 residues. The V segment lost 6 bases and the J segment 2 bases; nucleotides outside the gene matches: 7. Germline CDR1 and CDR2: SGHTA and FQGNSA. CDR3 nucleotide sequence: TGTGCCAGCAGTATGACTAGCCGCCCCTACAATGAGCAGTTCTTC. It translates to CASSMTSRPYNEQFF. The full variable domain, rest sourced from reference TRBV7-2 and TRBJ2-1, is GAGVSQSPSNKVTEKGKDVELRCDPISGHTALYWYRQSLGQGLEFLIYFQGNSAPDKSGLPSDRFSAERTGGSVSTLTIQRTQQEDSAVYLCASSMTSRPYNEQFFGPGTRLTVL.

This chain connects TRBV28 to TRBJ2-7, with 7 bases matching TRBD2. CDR1 and CDR2 (germline): MDHEN, SYDVKM. This CDR3 has 13 amino acids. The junction had 6 bases not matched to a gene; V was cut back by 8 bases and J by 2 bases. CDR3 sequence reads: CASGRGSTYEQYF. The DNA of the CDR3 is TGTGCCAGCGGGAGGGGCAGCACCTACGAGCAGTACTTC.